This is a list of T cell receptor beta chains from one sample in a study of shared clonotypes between healthy human individuals. Some clones are missing from TCRdb's copy, which holds only in-frame ones; the method was immunoSEQ multiplex PCR. The sample gives about a million clones, about 80% of which show up once; 1.4% is in the top ten. The sample comprised memory CD4+ T cells sorted from blood. The source of these receptors is a man younger than 30 in good health. Both conserved end residues are part of each CDR3. The D gene is left open where the match is weak. Clone size is not always given. Where it is, it says once, few, many or a class for expanded clones.

clone_size j_call d_call v_call cdr3_aa cdr3_nt
. TRBJ2-7 . TRBV4-3 CASSQEQGSVQYF TGCGCCAGCAGCCAAGAGCAGGGGTCGGTGCAGTACTTC
once TRBJ1-1 . TRBV19 CASSIAGHSNTEAFF TGTGCCAGTAGTATAGCGGGACACTCAAACACTGAAGCTTTCTTT
. TRBJ1-5 TRBD1 TRBV6-5 CASSRDRSQPQHF TGTGCCAGCAGTCGGGACAGGAGTCAGCCCCAGCATTTT
few TRBJ1-2 . TRBV10-3 CAISPGTLNYGYTF TGTGCCATCAGTCCCGGGACTCTTAACTATGGCTACACCTTC
. TRBJ1-1 TRBD1 TRBV5-1 CASSYTGGRSTEAFF TGCGCCAGCAGCTATACAGGGGGCCGGAGCACTGAAGCTTTCTTT
. TRBJ2-1 . TRBV2 CASSQAVNEQFF TGTGCCAGCAGTCAGGCGGTGAATGAGCAGTTCTTC
. TRBJ2-7 TRBD2 TRBV10-2 CASSGGAYEQYF TGCGCCAGCAGCGGGGGGGCCTACGAGCAGTACTTC
. TRBJ1-1 TRBD1 TRBV5-5 CASSLGPDRRNTEAFF TGTGCCAGCAGCTTGGGGCCGGACAGGCGCAACACTGAAGCTTTCTTT
. TRBJ2-7 . TRBV13 CASRPRVGTNEQYF TGTGCCAGCAGGCCCCGTGTGGGAACAAACGAGCAGTACTTC
. TRBJ2-7 . TRBV27 CASSYRTVTTKQYF TGTGCCAGCAGTTACCGGACGGTCACTACGAAGCAGTACTTC
. TRBJ1-6 TRBD1 TRBV4-2 CASSQEPQGFNSPLHF TGTGCCAGCAGCCAAGAACCACAGGGGTTCAATTCACCCCTCCACTTT
once TRBJ1-2 TRBD1 TRBV2 CASGGQGPGGGYTF TGTGCCAGCGGGGGACAGGGGCCAGGGGGTGGCTACACCTTC
. TRBJ2-5 . TRBV9 CASSVGYQETQYF TGTGCCAGCAGCGTAGGGTATCAAGAGACCCAGTACTTC
. TRBJ2-4 TRBD2 TRBV5-8 CASSFGTSGRAKNIQYF TGTGCCAGCAGCTTTGGGACTAGCGGGAGAGCCAAAAACATTCAGTACTTC
. TRBJ2-7 . TRBV30 CAWSALGAGEQYF TGTGCCTGGAGTGCGTTGGGTGCGGGCGAGCAGTACTTC
. TRBJ2-3 TRBD1 TRBV6-6 CASLRQGGTDTQYF TGTGCCAGCTTAAGACAGGGGGGCACAGATACGCAGTATTTT
. TRBJ2-7 . TRBV7-6 CASSLEPYEQYF TGTGCCAGCAGCTTAGAACCCTACGAGCAGTACTTC